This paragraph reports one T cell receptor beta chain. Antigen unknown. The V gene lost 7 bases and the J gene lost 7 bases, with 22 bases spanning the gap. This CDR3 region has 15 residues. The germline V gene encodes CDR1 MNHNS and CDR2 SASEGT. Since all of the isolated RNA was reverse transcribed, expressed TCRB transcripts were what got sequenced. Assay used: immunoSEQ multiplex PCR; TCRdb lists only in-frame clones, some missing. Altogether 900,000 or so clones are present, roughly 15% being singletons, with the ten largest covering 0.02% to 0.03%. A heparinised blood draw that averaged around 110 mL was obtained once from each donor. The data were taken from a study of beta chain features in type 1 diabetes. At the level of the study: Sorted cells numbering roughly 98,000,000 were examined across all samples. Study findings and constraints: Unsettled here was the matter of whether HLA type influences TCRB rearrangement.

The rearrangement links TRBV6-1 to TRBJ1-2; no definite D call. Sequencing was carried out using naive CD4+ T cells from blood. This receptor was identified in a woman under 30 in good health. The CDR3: CASTRGVGLIGGYTF. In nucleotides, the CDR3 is TGTGCCAGCACCAGAGGAGTAGGTCTGATTGGTGGCTACACCTTC.